This T cell receptor (beta chain) is from a study of regulatory and conventional T cells in RAG deficiency. Genomic DNA came from blood conventional CD4+ T cells gated CD25-low CD127-high. Assay: immunoSEQ multiplex PCR; the TCRdb copy retains only in-frame clones and omits some. The sample has tens of thousands of clones; roughly 96% are singletons. Findings of the study overall: Patient subsets had shorter CDR3s; Omenn Treg-Tconv overlap exceeded 90%. Other subsets showed 9 to 10-fold reductions, but Treg unique TCR beta sequences fell roughly 110-fold in these patients. These Omenn syndrome Treg sorts may hold peripherally activated cells instead.

On this clone itself: Antigen unknown.

The data also belong to a second study, concerning regulatory T cells. That paper adds: The primer mix had 52 TRBV and 13 TRBJ primers. In patients, unique TRB V-J pairs were restricted and V/J usage skewed, especially in Tregs.

This sequence was found in a human donor in good health. Material for sequencing was CD25- CD4+ T cells sorted from blood.

The CDR3 protein is CASSYSRFNYGYTF. The CDR3 DNA is TGTGCCAGCAGTTACTCCCGGTTTAACTATGGCTACACCTTC. V and J are TRBV6-5 and TRBJ1-2; D uncertain. The germline V gene encodes CDR1 MNHEY and CDR2 SVGAGI. Trimming stripped 0 bases from V and 1 base from J, with 6 bases between. The CDR3 loop spans 14 amino acids.